This T cell receptor (beta chain) was sequenced in a study of response to subunit inactivated influenza vaccine. From the RT-PCR reads, TCRdb called clonotypes with MiXCR, one entry per CDR3 protein. The sample yields more than 500,000 distinct CDR3 sequences, about 11% seen once. This clonotype was seen a handful of times. Separately, the same data were catalogued under a study of T cells expressing NK-cell markers. That paper adds: As the method of synthesis, 5'RACE template switching with UMIs yielded TCR beta cDNA. In sorted CD3+CD56+NKG2C+, CD3+CD56+NKG2C- and CD3+CD56-NKG2C+ T cells, TCR beta repertoires were obtained. The study found dominant NKG2C+ clonotypes at about 1.0-8% of CD8+ T cells in roughly six donors. Similarly, these clonotypes led the CD3+CD56-NKG2C+ fraction as well in several donors. Whether expanded NKG2C+ T cell clones were HCMV-specific remained unclear.

The receptor was isolated from a man aged 50 to 60 who received an inactivated influenza vaccine. This specimen consisted of PBMCs from blood, obtained on the day of vaccination.

Written as DNA, the CDR3 is TGCAGTGCTAGTCAGGGGGGCCCTGAAGCTTTCTTT. Translating gives CSASQGGPEAFF. V gene TRBV20-1 combines with J gene TRBJ1-1; 7 nucleotides match TRBD1. The germline V gene encodes CDR1 DFQATT and CDR2 SNEGSKA (reference sequence). V lost 3 bases and J lost 6; bases outside the gene matches: 4. The CDR3 runs 12 residues.